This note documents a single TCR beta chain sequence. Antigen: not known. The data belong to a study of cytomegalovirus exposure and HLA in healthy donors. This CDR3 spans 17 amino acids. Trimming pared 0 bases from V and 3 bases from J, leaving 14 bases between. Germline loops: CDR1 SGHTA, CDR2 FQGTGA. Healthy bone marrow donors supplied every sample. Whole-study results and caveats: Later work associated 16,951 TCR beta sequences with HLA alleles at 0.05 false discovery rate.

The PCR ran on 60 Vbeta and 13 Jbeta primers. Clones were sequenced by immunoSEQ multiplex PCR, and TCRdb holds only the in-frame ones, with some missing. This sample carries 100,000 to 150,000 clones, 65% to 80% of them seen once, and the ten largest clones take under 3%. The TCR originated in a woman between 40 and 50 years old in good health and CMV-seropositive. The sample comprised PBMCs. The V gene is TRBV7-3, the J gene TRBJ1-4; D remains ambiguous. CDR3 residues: CASSLTPMEGANEKLFF. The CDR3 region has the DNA TGTGCCAGCAGCTTAACGCCCATGGAGGGAGCTAATGAAAAACTGTTTTTT.